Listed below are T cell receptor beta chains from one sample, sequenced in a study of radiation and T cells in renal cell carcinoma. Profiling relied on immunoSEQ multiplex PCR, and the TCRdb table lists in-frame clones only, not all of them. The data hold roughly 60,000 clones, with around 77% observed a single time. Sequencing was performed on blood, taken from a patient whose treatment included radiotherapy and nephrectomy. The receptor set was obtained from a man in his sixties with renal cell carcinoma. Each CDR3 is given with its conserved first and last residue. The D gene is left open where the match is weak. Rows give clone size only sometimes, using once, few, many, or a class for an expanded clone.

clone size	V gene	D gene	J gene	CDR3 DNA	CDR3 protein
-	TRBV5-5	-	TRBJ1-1	TGTGCCAGCAGCCACCCGGTCCCCGGCCAAGAGGAATTCTTT	CASSHPVPGQEEFF
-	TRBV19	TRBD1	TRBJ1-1	TGTGCCAGTAGTATATGGGGGACAGTTGAAGCTTTCTTT	CASSIWGTVEAFF
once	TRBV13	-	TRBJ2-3	TGTGCCAGCAGCCCGGGGGGCTACACAGATACGCAGTATTTT	CASSPGGYTDTQYF
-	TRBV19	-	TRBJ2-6	TGTGCCAGTAGTCCGCCGAGGTCAGGGGCCAACGTCCTGACTTTC	CASSPPRSGANVLTF
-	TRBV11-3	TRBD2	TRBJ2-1	TGTGCCAGCAGCTTAGGGACTAGCGGGAACAATGAGCAGTTCTTC	CASSLGTSGNNEQFF
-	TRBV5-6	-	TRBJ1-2	TGTGCCAGCAGCTTGGGACAGGCGAGCTATGGCTACACCTTC	CASSLGQASYGYTF
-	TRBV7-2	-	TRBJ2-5	TGTGCCAGCAGCCTGAGGGGCACTACCCGGGAGACCCAGTACTTC	CASSLRGTTRETQYF
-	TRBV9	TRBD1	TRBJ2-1	TGTGCCAGCAGCGTAGGGGGACAGGGTGCCAATGAGCAGTTCTTC	CASSVGGQGANEQFF
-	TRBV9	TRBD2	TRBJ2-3	TGTGCCAGCGGCGGGAGTGGCACAGATACGCAGTATTTT	CASGGSGTDTQYF
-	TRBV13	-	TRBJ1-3	TGTGCCAGCAGCTTAGACATCGTAAACACCATATATTTT	CASSLDIVNTIYF
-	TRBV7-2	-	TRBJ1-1	TGTGCCAGCAGCTTAGCGCCCCCAAGAGCTTTCTTT	CASSLAPPRAFF
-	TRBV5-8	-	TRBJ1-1	TGTGCCAGCAGGGCGAGGGGTGTCACTGAAGCTTTCTTT	CASRARGVTEAFF
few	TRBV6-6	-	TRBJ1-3	TGTGCCAGCAGTACGGGTGGACAGAGCTCTGGAAACACCATATATTTT	CASSTGGQSSGNTIYF
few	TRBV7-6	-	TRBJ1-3	TGTGCCAGCAGCTTAGAGCAAGGGGCTGGAAACACCATATATTTT	CASSLEQGAGNTIYF
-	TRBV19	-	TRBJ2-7	TGTGCCAGTAGTGGAGATGGGGGACTCTACGAGCAGTACTTC	CASSGDGGLYEQYF
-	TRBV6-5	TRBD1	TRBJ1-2	TGTGCCAGCACGGAGGGGGCGTTCCACTATGGCTACACCTTC	CASTEGAFHYGYTF
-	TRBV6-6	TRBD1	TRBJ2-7	TGTGCCAGCAGTCTACCGACAGGGCTCCAGGTCGAGCAGTACTTC	CASSLPTGLQVEQYF
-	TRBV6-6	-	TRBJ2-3	TGTGCCAGCAGTTACCAAATAAGCACAGATACGCAGTATTTT	CASSYQISTDTQYF
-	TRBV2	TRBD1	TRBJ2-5	TGTGCCAGCGAGAAGACAGGGGGCACAGAAGAGACCCAGTACTTC	CASEKTGGTEETQYF
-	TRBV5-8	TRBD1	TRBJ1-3	TGTGCCAGCAGCGTGGACAGGGGGCGTAACACCATATATTTT	CASSVDRGRNTIYF
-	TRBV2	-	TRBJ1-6	TGTGCCAGCAGGGACAGATTTAATTCACCCCTCCACTTT	CASRDRFNSPLHF
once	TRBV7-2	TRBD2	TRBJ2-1	TGTGCCAGCAGCTACGGGACTAGCGGGTACAATGAGCAGTTCTTC	CASSYGTSGYNEQFF
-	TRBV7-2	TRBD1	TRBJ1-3	TGTGCCAGCAGCTCCTGGACAGGGGGAGCTGGAAACACCATATATTTT	CASSSWTGGAGNTIYF
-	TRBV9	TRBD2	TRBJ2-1	TGTGCCAGCAGCGCGGGAGGCGGGACCTACAATGAGCAGTTCTTC	CASSAGGGTYNEQFF
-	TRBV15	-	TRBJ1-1	TGTGCCACCTCACCCCGGACCTACTACATGAACACTGAAGCTTTCTTT	CATSPRTYYMNTEAFF
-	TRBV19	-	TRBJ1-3	TGTGCCAGTAGTATACAAAACTCTGGAAACACCATATATTTT	CASSIQNSGNTIYF